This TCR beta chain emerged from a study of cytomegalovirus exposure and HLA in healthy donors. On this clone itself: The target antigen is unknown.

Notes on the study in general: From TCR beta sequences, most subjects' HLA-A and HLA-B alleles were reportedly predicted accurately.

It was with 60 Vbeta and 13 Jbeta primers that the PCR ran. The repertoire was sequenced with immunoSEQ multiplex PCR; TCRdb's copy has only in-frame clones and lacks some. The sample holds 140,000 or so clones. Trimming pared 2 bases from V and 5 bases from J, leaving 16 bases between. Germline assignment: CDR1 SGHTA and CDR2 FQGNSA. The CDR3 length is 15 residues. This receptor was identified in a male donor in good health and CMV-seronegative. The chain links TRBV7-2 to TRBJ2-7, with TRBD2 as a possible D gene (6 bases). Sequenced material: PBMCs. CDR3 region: CASSLRERVRDEQYF. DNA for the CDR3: TGTGCCAGCAGCTTAAGGGAGCGGGTTAGGGACGAGCAGTACTTC.